The entry below describes one TCR beta chain. The sample comes from a study of blood T cell repertoires in COVID-19. Study as a whole: PBMCs, B-cell-depleted T cells, or T cells provided the cDNA or gDNA that made up the material.

In the original analysis: Reference gene primer amplification yielded estimated nucleated cell counts. Profiling relied on immunoSEQ multiplex PCR, and the TCRdb table lists in-frame clones only, not all of them. That table furnishes V, J and clone size, whereas the DNA furnished D and trimming. The profile shows fewer than 600,000 clones, approximately 87% of them singletons. Each participant's cohort was designated according to participant-reported clinical history. Each recovered donor of Cohort 3 presented with two negative PCRs, clearance, or symptom resolution. The specimen sequenced was PBMCs or T cells enriched from blood (not recorded which). The receptor was isolated from a woman aged 35 to 49 who had recovered from COVID-19.

The CDR3 nucleotides read TGTGCCAGCAGTCTAAGGACAGCCGAGGCTGGCTACACCTTC. This codes for CASSLRTAEAGYTF. The V and J genes are TRBV28 and TRBJ1-2; maybe TRBD1 (6 bases). V lost 5 bases and J lost 7, with 17 bases in between. Germline V CDR1 and CDR2: MDHEN, SYDVKM. The CDR3 is 14 residues long.